This T cell receptor (beta chain) was recovered during a study of T cell repertoires in cytomegalovirus infection (dated by TCRdb to about 2019). Study-wide context: Alongside well-studied HLA-B-restricted epitopes, the peptide stimulations were aimed at recently identified HLA-C-restricted CMV epitopes, whose presentation resists viral immunomodulation. Because public TCR beta signatures pointed to carriage of CMV infection together with the matching HLA type, the HLA type of each donor mattered for the analysis. Study-wide findings and limitations: In both this cohort and an independent approximately 400-donor cohort, the cumulative frequency of public TCR beta family members distinguished carriers of CMV infection plus the relevant HLA type. The ex vivo response was dominated by HLA-C-restricted CMV-specific TCR beta clonotypes, and the single most frequent clonotype in two of eight donors was supplied by these HLA-C-restricted clonotypes.

As to this clonotype: This receptor's antigen is unknown. Per-base qualities were not stored, and no clone one base away is much larger.

Instrument on record: Illumina HiSeq 1500. The public reads were reanalyzed by TCRdb: fastp trimming at Q25, MiXCR alignment, in-frame beta chains only. When rows share a CDR3 protein, they turn into one entry using the most common DNA and genes. This sample comprises about 500,000 distinct CDR3 sequences, around 30% of them detected only once. The top ten clonotypes cover around a sixth of the sample. From the cysteine through the phenylalanine, the CDR3 covers 15 amino acids. Kept here is only the CDR3 DNA, which spans 45 bases and is read in frame from base 1. As encoded in the germline V gene, CDR1 is SGHVS while CDR2 is FQNEAQ. V is pared back by 5 bases and J by 1 base, with 11 bases lying between the germline termini. The treatment or condition label, read with the paper, signifies: in vitro stimulation with specific CMV peptide epitopes to enrich CMV-specific T cells.

Recombination joined TRBV7-8 with TRBJ2-2; a tentative D match to TRBD1 spans 6 bases. Material: cultured PBMCs, obtained from culture after CMV antigen stimulation. The sequence derives from a human donor in good health (CMV status not recorded). Some clones in this sample may be carry-over from other donors' samples. The sequenced DNA: TGTGCCAGCAGCAGGGCCAGGGGGAACACCGGGGAGCTGTTTTTT. It encodes CASSRARGNTGELFF.